The T cell receptor beta chain under discussion was sequenced for a study of human CD8 memory T cell subsets. A UMI-labeled 5' RACE approach was the method that produced the TCR beta libraries. TCRdb re-analyzed the 5' RACE reads; it lists each CDR3 protein once, without DNA. The sample table includes 4,000 or so distinct CDR3 sequences. This clonotype is labeled medium-sized (0.01 to 0.1%) based on frequency. This CDR3 spans 15 amino acids. Germline CDR1 and CDR2: SGHDT and YYEEEE. The chain couples TRBV5-6 to TRBJ2-7; without DNA, the TCRdb call of TRBD2 cannot be checked. This clonotype was obtained from a human donor in good health. The sample taken for sequencing was CD8+ T cells from PBMCs. The CDR3 here is CASSGGLARDYEQYF.